The 26 T cell receptor beta chains listed next were all sequenced from one sample in a study of blood T cell repertoires in COVID-19. Generated by immunoSEQ multiplex PCR, the TCRdb table keeps only in-frame clones and is missing some. The sample has some 83,000 clones; 65% to 85% are singletons. Sequences were obtained from peripheral blood. Receptors were obtained from a man aged 55 to 70 with active or convalescent COVID-19.

J is TRBJ2-7 and V is TRBV5-4; D unresolved. Germline loops: CDR1 SGHNT, CDR2 YYREEE (reference sequence). The CDR3 contains 12 residues. V was clipped by 4 bases and J by 3 bases, with 8 bases between them. The CDR3 reads CASSLDGYEQYF. The CDR3 DNA reads TGTGCCAGCAGCCTGGACGGCTACGAGCAGTACTTC.

This clone has more than one count but fewer than ten. V gene TRBV4-2 combines with J gene TRBJ2-2; TRBD1 might be the D (6 bases). Germline assignment: CDR1 LGHNA and CDR2 YNFKEQ. This CDR3 spans 17 amino acids. The V end was cut by 0 bases, the J end by 3 bases, with 14 bases between. CDR3 residues: CASSQDNRVVYTGELFF. The CDR3 bases are TGTGCCAGCAGCCAAGATAACAGGGTTGTTTACACCGGGGAGCTGTTTTTT.

The chain uses TRBV5-4 and TRBJ1-2; maybe TRBD1 (5 bases). The CDR3 loop spans 15 amino acids. The V gene's germline CDR1 is SGHNT and CDR2 YYREEE (reference sequence). V lost 0 bases, J lost 2 bases, and 11 bases lay in between. The CDR3 coding sequence is TGTGCCAGCAGCTTGGCAGGGATTCGGAACTATGGCTACACCTTC. The encoded protein is CASSLAGIRNYGYTF.

The chain employs TRBV9 and TRBJ2-1; tentative D call: TRBD2 (6 bases). Per germline, CDR1 SGDLS and CDR2 YYNGEE. Between the trimmed V and J ends, which lost 0 bases and 2 bases, there was a span of 12 bases. There are 16 residues in the CDR3. The CDR3 loop is CASSVEVAVTYNEQFF. Here the CDR3 DNA reads TGTGCCAGCAGCGTAGAAGTAGCGGTCACCTACAATGAGCAGTTCTTC.

The gene calls are TRBV12-3 or TRBV12-4 and TRBJ2-7; weak D call: TRBD2 (6 bases). V lost 6 bases, J lost 8 bases, and 11 bases lay in between. The CDR3 has 11 residues. The CDR3 nucleotides are TGTGCCAGCAGGGGGGACTCCAAGCAGTACTTC. Its protein product is CASRGDSKQYF.

This chain joins TRBV5-8 and TRBJ1-1; 11 bases match TRBD1. The CDR3 extends over 15 amino acids. The germline gives CDR1 SGHTS, CDR2 YDEGEE. V was pared by 4 bases and J by 4 bases, with 6 bases of the junction left unmatched. CDR3 DNA sequence: TGTGCCAGCAGCGGACCGGGACAGGGGGGCACTGAAGCTTTCTTT. It codes for CASSGPGQGGTEAFF.

V and J are TRBV5-1 and TRBJ1-4; possible D gene TRBD1, 6 bases. Germline assignment: CDR1 SGHRS and CDR2 YFSETQ. The CDR3 runs 14 residues. Trimming pared 6 bases from V and 5 bases from J, leaving 14 bases between. Here the CDR3 DNA reads TGCGCCAGCACCCCCCAGGGGACCAATGAAAAACTGTTTTTT. Translating gives CASTPQGTNEKLFF.

The chain is built from TRBV19 and TRBJ1-5; a weak D match, TRBD1 (5 bases). CDR1 and CDR2 from the germline V gene are LNHDA and SQIVND (reference sequence). The length of the CDR3 is 15 residues. Trimming took off 7 bases at V and 4 bases at J, with 17 bases between the two ends. The CDR3 reads CASTPGGGENQPQHF. The DNA for the CDR3 is TGTGCCAGTACCCCCGGTGGGGGGGAGAATCAGCCCCAGCATTTT.

The chain has TRBV14 and TRBJ1-6; 7 bases are a match to TRBD1. Losses at the gene ends were 0 bases for V and 6 bases for J; bases not matched to a gene: 2. There are 15 residues in the CDR3. The V gene's germline CDR1 is SGHDN and CDR2 FVKESK. Here the CDR3 reads CASSQDGTVNSPLHF. CDR3 nucleotide sequence: TGTGCCAGCAGCCAAGACGGGACAGTTAATTCACCCCTCCACTTT.

The genes are TRBV5-4 and TRBJ1-2, with TRBD1 as a possible D gene (6 bases). V lost 4 bases, J lost 3 bases, and 16 bases lay in between. This CDR3 contains 15 residues. Germline V gene sequence: CDR1 SGHNT, CDR2 YYREEE (reference sequence). For the CDR3, the DNA is TGTGCCAGCAGCCCACTACAGGGAAGAGACTATGGCTACACCTTC. This sequence encodes CASSPLQGRDYGYTF.

The chain combines TRBV7-6 with TRBJ2-5; TRBD2 matches 8 bases. This CDR3 comprises 16 residues. V was pared by 1 base and J by 4 bases, with 8 bases of the junction left unmatched. Germline values: CDR1 SGHVS, CDR2 FNYEAQ. This CDR3 is CASSLGSTGGRETQYF. The CDR3 coding sequence is TGTGCCAGCAGCTTAGGATCGACGGGGGGGCGAGAGACCCAGTACTTC.

The V and J genes are TRBV14 and TRBJ1-2, with TRBD1 matching over 10 bases. The ends lost 4 bases at V and 4 bases at J; junction bases unmatched: 9. Germline V gene data show CDR1 as SGHDN and CDR2 as FVKESK. This CDR3 is built from 16 residues. CDR3: CASSLYSGQGRYGYTF. The CDR3, as DNA: TGTGCCAGCAGCCTCTACTCGGGACAGGGGCGCTATGGCTACACCTTC. The whole variable domain, filled in from reference TRBV14 and TRBJ1-2, reads EAGVTQFPSHSVIEKGQTVTLRCDPISGHDNLYWYRRVMGKEIKFLLHFVKESKQDESGMPNNRFLAERTGGTYSTLKVQPAELEDSGVYFCASSLYSGQGRYGYTFGSGTRLTVV.

Here the CDR3 reads CASSPRTGGGYGYTF. As DNA, the CDR3 is TGTGCCAGCAGCCCGCGGACAGGGGGCGGCTATGGCTACACCTTC. V is TRBV7-6 and J is TRBJ1-2; 11 positions match TRBD1. Germline V CDR1 and CDR2: SGHVS, FNYEAQ. This CDR3 spans 15 amino acids. V shed 5 bases and J 4 bases; nucleotides not matched to a gene: 6.

V is TRBV7-2 and J is TRBJ2-5, with D possibly matching TRBD2 (6 bases). The V gene lost 1 base and the J gene lost 1 base, with 7 bases spanning the gap. The germline V gene has CDR1 SGHTA and CDR2 FQGNSA. CDR3 length: 14 residues. The CDR3 loop is CASSLGGLQETQYF. The CDR3 DNA follows: TGTGCCAGCAGCTTAGGGGGACTCCAAGAGACCCAGTACTTC. Drawing the rest from reference TRBV7-2 and TRBJ2-5, the complete variable domain is GAGVSQSPSNKVTEKGKDVELRCDPISGHTALYWYRQSLGQGLEFLIYFQGNSAPDKSGLPSDRFSAERTGGSVSTLTIQRTQQEDSAVYLCASSLGGLQETQYFGPGTRLLVL.

J is TRBJ2-3 and V is TRBV2; no clear D. The CDR3 extends over 11 amino acids. V was trimmed by 11 bases and J by 3 bases, leaving 9 bases between them. CDR1 is SNHLY and CDR2 is FYNNEI in the germline V gene. This CDR3 is CAPLGTDTQYF. The CDR3 bases are TGTGCCCCGCTCGGGACAGATACGCAGTATTTT.

V gene TRBV2 combines with J gene TRBJ1-2, with TRBD1 as a possible D gene (6 bases). The CDR3 length is 13 residues. Germline CDR1 and CDR2: SNHLY and FYNNEI. V was pared by 7 bases and J by 5 bases, with 14 bases between. CDR3 residues: CASTRTATYGYTF. CDR3 in DNA: TGTGCCAGCACAAGGACAGCCACATATGGCTACACCTTC.

The chain has TRBV13 and TRBJ2-2, with 12 bases that match TRBD2. Germline trimming cut 2 bases from V and 1 base from J; bases unmatched to any gene: 8. The CDR3 consists of 19 residues. Germline V CDR1 and CDR2: PRHDT, FYEKMQ (reference sequence). CDR3 DNA: TGTGCCAGCAGCTTACTCTCTACACTAGCGGGGGGGAACACCGGGGAGCTGTTTTTT. It yields the protein CASSLLSTLAGGNTGELFF.

The chain is built from TRBV10-3 and TRBJ1-5; 10 nucleotides line up with TRBD1. The CDR3 totals 14 residues. Germline values: CDR1 ENHRY, CDR2 SYGVKD. Trimming cost V 11 bases and J 5 bases; bases outside gene matches: 9. CDR3 DNA: TGTGCCTCGACTCCCGGGACAGGGGATCAGCCCCAGCATTTT. Translating gives CASTPGTGDQPQHF.

The CDR3 DNA reads as TGTGCCAGTAGTATAGTGGGGACAGGGACCAATGAGCAGTTCTTC. It translates to CASSIVGTGTNEQFF. The chain carries TRBV19 and TRBJ2-1; 9 positions agree with TRBD1. The CDR3 has 15 amino acids. Germline assignment: CDR1 LNHDA and CDR2 SQIVND (reference sequence). Trimming removed 1 base from V and 6 bases from J; junction bases left unmatched: 4.

The V and J genes are TRBV5-1 and TRBJ2-5, with TRBD2 as a possible D gene (6 bases). Per the germline V gene, CDR1 is SGHRS and CDR2 is YFSETQ. The length of the CDR3 is 15 residues. V was clipped by 5 bases and J by 3 bases, with 17 bases between them. CDR3 protein: CASRGGRGVKETQYF. The CDR3 nucleotides read TGCGCCAGCAGAGGAGGGCGGGGAGTTAAAGAGACCCAGTACTTC.

V is TRBV11-2 and J is TRBJ1-6, with 8 bases aligning to TRBD1. The V gene end was trimmed by 1 base and the J gene end by 8 bases; junction bases not matched to a gene: 1. The germline V gene encodes CDR1 SGHAT and CDR2 FQNNGV. This CDR3 spans 14 amino acids. The CDR3 DNA follows: TGTGCCAGCAGCTTAGGACAGGGGCATTCACCCCTCCACTTT. The encoded protein is CASSLGQGHSPLHF.

The chain recombines TRBV7-3 with TRBJ2-1; D may be TRBD1 (5 bases). V lost 1 base and J 8 bases, leaving 6 bases between the germline ends. The germline gives CDR1 SGHTA, CDR2 FQGTGA. This CDR3 is 12 amino acids long. CDR3 sequence reads: CASSLRGHEQFF. The CDR3 DNA reads as TGTGCCAGCAGCTTAAGGGGCCATGAGCAGTTCTTC.

The J gene is TRBJ2-3, the V gene TRBV5-1, with D possibly being TRBD2 (5 bases). Germline values: CDR1 SGHRS, CDR2 YFSETQ. Trimming removed 0 bases at V and 5 bases at J, with 13 bases between. The CDR3 covers 15 residues. CDR3 coding DNA: TGCGCCAGCAGCTTGGGTAGCAACCGGGGAGATACGCAGTATTTT. It yields the protein CASSLGSNRGDTQYF. Full variable domain (missing parts from reference TRBV5-1 and TRBJ2-3): KAGVTQTPRYLIKTRGQQVTLSCSPISGHRSVSWYQQTPGQGLQFLFEYFSETQRNKGNFPGRFSGRQFSNSRSEMNVSTLELGDSALYLCASSLGSNRGDTQYFGPGTRLTVL.

The V and J genes are TRBV7-9 and TRBJ2-7; tentative D call: TRBD2 (6 bases). Germline CDR1 SEHNR, CDR2 FQNEAQ (reference sequence). V lost 5 bases to trimming and J lost 2 bases, with 16 bases between them. This CDR3 has 15 amino acids. CDR3: CASSQTGGHAYEQYF. CDR3 bases: TGTGCCAGCAGCCAAACCGGAGGGCACGCCTACGAGCAGTACTTC.

This clone was counted once. The rearrangement uses TRBV6-5 and TRBJ1-1, with D perhaps TRBD1 (6 bases). The V end was cut by 2 bases, the J end by 7 bases, with 8 bases between. This CDR3 comprises 12 residues. Per the germline V gene, CDR1 is MNHEY and CDR2 is SVGAGI. This chain's CDR3 is CASSYETGEAFF. The DNA of the CDR3 is TGTGCCAGCAGTTACGAGACAGGTGAAGCTTTCTTT.

This chain connects TRBV14 to TRBJ2-1; D is uncertain. The germline V and J ends were trimmed by 0 bases and 13 bases, with 13 bases remaining between them. From germline, CDR1 is SGHDN and CDR2 FVKESK. The CDR3 runs 13 residues. The CDR3 reads CASSQETFRSQFF. CDR3 sequence (DNA): TGTGCCAGCAGCCAAGAGACGTTCCGGAGTCAGTTCTTC. The full variable domain, rest sourced from reference TRBV14 and TRBJ2-1, is EAGVTQFPSHSVIEKGQTVTLRCDPISGHDNLYWYRRVMGKEIKFLLHFVKESKQDESGMPNNRFLAERTGGTYSTLKVQPAELEDSGVYFCASSQETFRSQFFGPGTRLTVL.